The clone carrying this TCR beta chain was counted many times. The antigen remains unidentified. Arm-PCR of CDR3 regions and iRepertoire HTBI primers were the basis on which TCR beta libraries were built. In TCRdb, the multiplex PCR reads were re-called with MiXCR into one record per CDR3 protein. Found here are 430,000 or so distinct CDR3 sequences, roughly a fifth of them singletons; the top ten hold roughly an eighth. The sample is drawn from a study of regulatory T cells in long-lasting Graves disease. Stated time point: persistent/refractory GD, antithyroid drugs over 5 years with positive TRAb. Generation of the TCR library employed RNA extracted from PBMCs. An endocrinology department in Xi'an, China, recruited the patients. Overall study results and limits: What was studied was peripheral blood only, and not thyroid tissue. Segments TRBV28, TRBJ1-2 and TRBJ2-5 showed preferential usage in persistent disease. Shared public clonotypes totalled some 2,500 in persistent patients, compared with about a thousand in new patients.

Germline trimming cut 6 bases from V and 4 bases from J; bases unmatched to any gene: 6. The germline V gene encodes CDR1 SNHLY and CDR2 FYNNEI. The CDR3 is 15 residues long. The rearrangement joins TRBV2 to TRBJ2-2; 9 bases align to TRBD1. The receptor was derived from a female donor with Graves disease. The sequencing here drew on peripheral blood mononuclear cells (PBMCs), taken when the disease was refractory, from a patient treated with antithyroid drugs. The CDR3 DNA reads TGTGCCAGCAGATACGGGACAGGGTCCACCGGGGAGCTGTTTTTT. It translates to CASRYGTGSTGELFF.